Following are 12 T cell receptor beta chains from one sample sequenced in a study of beta chain features in type 1 diabetes. Every isolated RNA sample was fully reverse transcribed, so sequencing captured expressed TCRB transcripts. This table comes from immunoSEQ multiplex PCR, and its TCRdb copy is limited to in-frame clones, with some not included. Among about half a million clones, about 10% were seen once, and the ten largest hold less than 0.06%. The sequenced sample was naive CD4+ T cells from blood. The receptors originated from a woman aged 18-35 years in good health.

This clone was observed a handful of times. The gene calls are TRBV25-1 and TRBJ2-3, with 14 nucleotides matching TRBD2. The germline V gene has CDR1 MGHDK and CDR2 SYGVNS. J gave up 4 bases and V 2 bases, and 2 bases lay outside the gene matches. The CDR3 length is 16 residues. CDR3 coding DNA: TGTGCCAGCAGTGAAGGGACTAGCGGGAGATCAGATACGCAGTATTTT. Translation: CASSEGTSGRSDTQYF.

A few counts support this clone. The V and J genes are TRBV29-1 and TRBJ2-2; D might be TRBD1 or TRBD2, each matching 5 bases. Germline V gene sequence: CDR1 SQVTM, CDR2 ANQGSEA. Trimming shortened V by 6 bases and J by 2 bases, and 10 bases separated the two germline ends. The CDR3 covers 13 residues. The CDR3 DNA sequence: TGCAGCGTGGGGACCGTCAACACCGGGGAGCTGTTTTTT. Translating gives CSVGTVNTGELFF.

CDR3 DNA: TGTGCCAGCACTTTCGACAGGGCCCCTTCCGGGGAGCTGTTTTTT. Protein sequence: CASTFDRAPSGELFF. V usage is TRBV6-5 and J usage is TRBJ2-2, with 7 bases fitting TRBD1. Germline trimming cut 7 bases from V and 6 bases from J; bases unmatched to any gene: 11. Germline V gene lookup returns CDR1 MNHEY and CDR2 SVGAGI. This CDR3 is 15 amino acids long.

This clone appeared a few times. V is TRBV2 and J is TRBJ1-2; D is unresolved. Germline V lookup: CDR1 SNHLY, CDR2 FYNNEI. The CDR3 covers 13 residues. The ends were cut back, 11 bases at V and 2 bases at J, with 15 bases in the middle. CDR3: CASQADGNYGYTF. Here the CDR3 DNA reads TGTGCCTCCCAGGCGGACGGAAACTATGGCTACACCTTC.

The rearrangement joins TRBV30 to TRBJ1-2, with D hard to call. Germline V gene lookup returns CDR1 GTSNPN and CDR2 SVGIG (reference sequence). V was shortened by 4 bases and J by 4 bases, with 10 bases between the two germline ends. CDR3 length: 12 amino acids. The CDR3 coding sequence is TGTGCCTGGATCGGGAGGGTCTATGGCTACACCTTC. The encoded protein is CAWIGRVYGYTF.

The chain couples TRBV29-1 to TRBJ1-2; the match to TRBD1 covers 9 bases. Germline-derived CDR1 and CDR2 are SQVTM and ANQGSEA. V lost 4 bases and J lost 6; bases outside the gene matches: 12. CDR3 length: 15 amino acids. The CDR3 nucleotides are TGCAGCGTTGCCCTCACAGGGGGCTTGGTTAATGGCTACACCTTC. Translated: CSVALTGGLVNGYTF.

This clone was counted between two and nine times. This rearrangement joins TRBV6-1 to TRBJ2-1; TRBD2 aligns across 9 bases. CDR1 and CDR2 (germline): MNHNS, SASEGT. This CDR3 has 17 amino acids. V lost 1 base and J lost 8; bases outside the gene matches: 12. The CDR3 spells CASSEDLRASGKDEQFF. CDR3 sequence (DNA): TGTGCCAGCAGTGAAGATTTAAGGGCTAGCGGGAAGGATGAGCAGTTCTTC.

The chain couples TRBV4-3 to TRBJ2-5; D is unresolved. Trimming shortened V by 3 bases and J by 2 bases, and 10 bases separated the two germline ends. The CDR3 is 14 amino acids. Germline V CDR1 and CDR2: LGHNA, YSLEER. The CDR3, as DNA: TGCGCCAGCAGCCATAATCTACAGCAAGAGACCCAGTACTTC. Protein: CASSHNLQQETQYF.

The chain recombines TRBV29-1 with TRBJ2-5, with TRBD2 matching over 9 bases. V lost 7 bases and J lost 5; bases outside the gene matches: 14. Germline-derived CDR1 and CDR2 are SQVTM and ANQGSEA. The CDR3 consists of 15 residues. The CDR3 sequence is CSALRAGGPLETQYF. CDR3 DNA sequence: TGCAGCGCCCTTCGGGCGGGAGGGCCACTTGAGACCCAGTACTTC. Using reference TRBV29-1 and TRBJ2-5 for the parts outside the CDR3, the full variable domain is SAVISQKPSRDICQRGTSLTIQCQVDSQVTMMFWYRQQPGQSLTLIATANQGSEATYESGFVIDKFPISRPNLTFSTLTVSNMSPEDSSIYLCSALRAGGPLETQYFGPGTRLLVL.

In its sample, this clone was seen a few times. The chain employs TRBV2 and TRBJ2-1; tentatively, D is TRBD2 (5 bases). Trimming stripped 6 bases from V and 15 bases from J, with 15 bases between. Germline assignment: CDR1 SNHLY and CDR2 FYNNEI. CDR3 length: 11 amino acids. The CDR3 loop is CASRSYEGRFF. CDR3 nucleotides: TGTGCCAGCAGATCATACGAGGGTCGGTTCTTC.

The chain joins TRBV2 to TRBJ2-5, with D perhaps TRBD1 (5 bases). Trimming took 6 bases from V and 1 from J, leaving 12 bases between them. The CDR3 contains 14 residues. Germline V gives CDR1 SNHLY, CDR2 FYNNEI. CDR3 region: CASRYIDSQETQYF. For the CDR3, the DNA is TGTGCCAGCAGGTACATCGACAGCCAAGAGACCCAGTACTTC.

This clone was observed a handful of times. This chain joins TRBV7-9 and TRBJ2-3; D may be TRBD1 or TRBD2 (5 bases each). Germline values: CDR1 SEHNR, CDR2 FQNEAQ (reference sequence). The CDR3 is 16 amino acids. The ends were cut back, 1 base at V and 4 bases at J, with 15 bases in the middle. CDR3 coding DNA: TGTGCCAGCAGCTTAGGGTCAGGGCCCGGGGCAGATACGCAGTATTTT. Translated, it gives CASSLGSGPGADTQYF. Combining the CDR3 with reference TRBV7-9 and TRBJ2-3 gives the whole variable domain DTGVSQNPRHKITKRGQNVTFRCDPISEHNRLYWYRQTLGQGPEFLTYFQNEAQLEKSRLLSDRFSAERPKGSFSTLEIQRTEQGDSAMYLCASSLGSGPGADTQYFGPGTRLTVL.